The rows below give T cell receptor beta chains drawn from one sample of a study of cytomegalovirus exposure and HLA in healthy donors. Produced via immunoSEQ multiplex PCR; TCRdb's table is partial and in-frame only. This sample yields 120,000 to 150,000 clones, of which over 60% are seen a single time; less than 2% belongs to the top ten. Source material: PBMCs. The receptors here all came from a man aged 40-49 years in good health and CMV-seronegative. Both conserved end residues are part of each CDR3. A D gene is named only where the DNA matches it firmly. The size of a clone is reported for some rows only, either as once, few or many, or as a class for expanded clones.

v_gene	abundance	d_gene	j_gene	CDR3aa	CDR3nt
TRBV15	.	TRBD2	TRBJ2-1	CATSRAGTSVSIQFF	TGTGCCACCAGCAGGGCCGGGACTAGCGTGTCTATTCAGTTCTTC
TRBV23-1	.	.	TRBJ2-7	CASSQENFEGRPAYEQYF	TGCGCCAGCAGTCAAGAGAATTTTGAGGGCAGGCCCGCCTACGAGCAGTACTTC
TRBV19	.	TRBD1	TRBJ1-5	CASSLQDRSNQPQHF	TGTGCCAGTAGTCTCCAGGACAGGTCAAATCAGCCCCAGCATTTT
TRBV25-1	few	.	TRBJ2-5	CASSDRRLTQETQYF	TGTGCCAGCAGTGATCGGAGACTAACCCAAGAGACCCAGTACTTC
TRBV4-2	.	.	TRBJ2-3	CASSQDWIKASSVDTQYF	TGTGCCAGCAGCCAAGATTGGATCAAGGCTAGCTCCGTAGATACGCAGTATTTT
TRBV29-1	few	.	TRBJ1-2	CSVEPGVGANYGYTF	TGCAGCGTTGAACCCGGGGTAGGAGCTAACTATGGCTACACCTTC
TRBV27	.	.	TRBJ2-7	CASSLRGEQYF	TGTGCCAGCAGTTTGCGAGGCGAGCAGTACTTC
TRBV9	.	.	TRBJ2-3	CASSGGPDTQYF	TGTGCCAGCAGCGGGGGCCCAGATACGCAGTATTTT
TRBV19	.	TRBD1	TRBJ1-5	CASRPLDRDRQPQHF	TGTGCCAGTAGACCCTTGGACAGGGACCGTCAGCCCCAGCATTTT
TRBV10-1	few	.	TRBJ2-5	CASSESRLEGRETQYF	TGCGCCAGCAGTGAGTCACGGTTGGAGGGACGAGAGACCCAGTACTTC
TRBV10-3	.	.	TRBJ2-1	CAISESGNYDNEQFF	TGTGCCATCAGTGAGTCTGGTAACTACGACAATGAGCAGTTCTTC
TRBV27	once	TRBD2	TRBJ2-1	CASSLGGFGGGHEQFF	TGTGCCAGCAGCCTTGGGGGGTTCGGGGGGGGGCATGAGCAGTTCTTC
TRBV4-1	.	TRBD1	TRBJ1-1	CASSQGWDSSNTEAFF	TGCGCCAGCAGCCAAGGATGGGACAGCTCGAACACTGAAGCTTTCTTT
TRBV28	few	.	TRBJ1-1	CASSLGAMEAFF	TGTGCCAGCAGTTTGGGGGCTATGGAAGCTTTCTTT
TRBV6-1	.	.	TRBJ2-5	CASSYLGEETQYF	TGTGCCAGCAGTTATCTGGGCGAAGAGACCCAGTACTTC
TRBV15	.	.	TRBJ2-7	CATSRDWGTSYEQYF	TGTGCCACCAGCAGAGATTGGGGCACCTCCTACGAGCAGTACTTC
TRBV25-1	.	TRBD1	TRBJ1-5	CASSDSGTGSNQPQHF	TGTGCCAGCAGTGACTCCGGGACAGGGAGCAATCAGCCCCAGCATTTT
TRBV5-4	.	.	TRBJ2-7	CASSLEIAAGYEQYF	TGTGCCAGCAGCTTAGAAATTGCGGCGGGATACGAGCAGTACTTC
TRBV18	.	.	TRBJ2-7	CASSQQGGVTYEQYF	TGTGCCAGCTCACAACAGGGGGGGGTTACGTACGAGCAGTACTTC
TRBV5-1	.	TRBD2	TRBJ2-7	CASSLVAGPYEQHF	TGCGCCAGCAGCTTAGTAGCGGGCCCCTACGAGCAGCACTTC
TRBV5-1	.	TRBD1	TRBJ2-1	CASSLRDSYNEQFF	TGCGCCAGCAGCTTGAGGGACAGCTACAATGAGCAGTTCTTC
TRBV7-2	.	TRBD2	TRBJ2-1	CASSLVPLAGVPTYNEQFF	TGTGCCAGCAGCTTAGTGCCACTAGCGGGGGTACCAACATACAATGAGCAGTTCTTC
TRBV6-4	.	.	TRBJ1-3	CASGDSVSGNTIYF	TGTGCCAGCGGAGACAGCGTCTCTGGAAACACCATATATTTT
TRBV5-1	.	.	TRBJ2-1	CASSLGGLSNEQFF	TGCGCCAGCAGCTTGGGGGGACTCTCCAATGAGCAGTTCTTC
TRBV25-1	once	TRBD2	TRBJ2-7	CASRPGTTHRTRYEQYF	TGTGCCAGCAGGCCCGGGACTACCCACCGAACACGCTACGAGCAGTACTTC
TRBV5-6	.	.	TRBJ1-6	CASSLDRVEMSPLHF	TGTGCCAGCAGCTTGGACAGGGTGGAGATGTCACCCCTCCACTTT
TRBV6-9	once	.	TRBJ2-1	CASCQGYNEQFF	TGTGCCAGTTGCCAGGGTTACAATGAGCAGTTCTTC
TRBV6-6	.	.	TRBJ1-1	CASSLTETPEAFF	TGTGCCAGCAGTCTGACAGAGACCCCTGAAGCTTTCTTT
TRBV5-1	.	TRBD2	TRBJ2-7	CASSLSTSGISLPSYEQYF	TGCGCCAGCAGCCTATCGACTAGCGGGATAAGTCTCCCCTCCTACGAGCAGTACTTC
TRBV7-8	.	.	TRBJ1-6	CASSLGREGNSPLHF	TGTGCCAGCAGCTTAGGCAGGGAAGGTAATTCACCCCTCCACTTT
TRBV7-9	few	TRBD2	TRBJ2-2	CASSEITGTRSIPGELFF	TGTGCCAGCAGCGAAATCACCGGGACTAGAAGTATTCCCGGGGAGCTGTTTTTT
TRBV2	.	TRBD1	TRBJ1-4	CASSEITGVGEKLFF	TGTGCCAGCAGTGAGATCACAGGGGTGGGGGAAAAACTGTTTTTT
TRBV19	.	TRBD2	TRBJ2-6	CASSIGRLAGYGANGLTF	TGTGCCAGTAGTATAGGAAGGCTAGCGGGGTACGGGGCCAACGGCCTGACTTTC
TRBV5-3	.	TRBD2	TRBJ2-7	CARSLEGPGGSYEQYF	TGTGCCAGAAGCTTGGAAGGCCCGGGAGGTTCCTACGAGCAGTACTTC
TRBV5-1	.	.	TRBJ2-7	CASSLEGAGIYEQYF	TGCGCCAGCAGCTTGGAAGGGGCCGGTATTTACGAGCAGTACTTC
TRBV7-2	.	.	TRBJ1-4	CASSAQTGPRQKLFF	TGTGCCAGCAGCGCTCAGACAGGACCGAGGCAAAAACTGTTTTTT
TRBV2	.	.	TRBJ2-7	CASSDGTLISYEQYF	TGTGCCAGCAGTGACGGGACTCTTATCTCCTACGAGCAGTACTTC
TRBV7-9	.	.	TRBJ1-1	CSSSLVAAMNTEAFF	TGTTCCAGCAGCTTAGTGGCGGCCATGAACACTGAAGCTTTCTTT
TRBV7-9	.	TRBD1	TRBJ2-7	CASSLGGQGYYEQYF	TGTGCCAGCAGCTTAGGCGGACAGGGATACTACGAGCAGTACTTC
TRBV6-5	.	TRBD1	TRBJ1-5	CASSYSQGYQPQHF	TGTGCCAGCAGTTATTCACAGGGGTATCAGCCCCAGCATTTT
TRBV11-2	.	TRBD2	TRBJ2-1	CASSLEAGGNEQFF	TGTGCCAGCAGCTTAGAAGCGGGAGGCAATGAGCAGTTCTTC
TRBV19	.	TRBD2	TRBJ2-7	CASSIDGTTFSYEQYF	TGTGCCAGTAGTATAGATGGGACTACATTCTCCTACGAGCAGTACTTC
TRBV27	few	.	TRBJ2-1	CASSSPIQNNEQFF	TGTGCCAGCAGTTCCCCAATCCAGAACAATGAGCAGTTCTTC
TRBV28	.	.	TRBJ2-6	CASSLIPGKSSGANVLTF	TGTGCCAGCAGTTTGATTCCGGGTAAAAGCTCTGGGGCCAACGTCCTGACTTTC
TRBV10-1	.	TRBD2	TRBJ2-1	CASSGGGTGWNEQFF	TGCGCCAGCAGTGGCGGGGGGACCGGTTGGAATGAGCAGTTCTTC
TRBV5-1	once	.	TRBJ2-5	CASSLTDPGETQYF	TGCGCCAGCAGCTTGACGGACCCGGGGGAGACCCAGTACTTC
TRBV15	.	TRBD2	TRBJ2-1	CATSRELAAYNEQFF	TGTGCCACCAGCAGAGAACTAGCGGCTTACAATGAGCAGTTCTTC
TRBV28	once	TRBD2	TRBJ2-1	CASRTGLAGDEQFF	TGTGCCAGCAGGACGGGGCTAGCGGGCGATGAGCAGTTCTTC
TRBV28	.	TRBD1	TRBJ2-7	CASRRDRVGEQYF	TGTGCCAGTAGGCGGGACAGGGTGGGCGAGCAGTACTTC
TRBV5-1	.	TRBD2	TRBJ2-1	CASSLRDYPNEQFF	TGCGCCAGCAGTCTCCGGGACTACCCTAACGAGCAGTTCTTC
TRBV6-4	few	.	TRBJ1-6	CASSPTRDSPLHF	TGTGCCAGCAGCCCGACACGCGATTCACCCCTCCACTTT
TRBV7-8	.	TRBD1	TRBJ2-3	CASSPRDRDTDTQYF	TGTGCCAGCAGCCCCCGGGACAGGGATACAGATACGCAGTATTTT
TRBV5-1	.	TRBD1	TRBJ2-5	CASSDLRDRGRRETQYF	TGCGCCAGCAGCGACCTCCGGGACAGGGGGCGAAGGGAGACCCAGTACTTC
TRBV6-6	.	.	TRBJ2-7	CASTNNMLEQYF	TGTGCCAGCACCAACAACATGTTGGAGCAGTACTTC
TRBV5-4	.	TRBD1	TRBJ2-7	CASSLGDRSGRYEQYF	TGTGCCAGCAGCTTGGGGGACAGGTCAGGGCGCTACGAGCAGTACTTC